Shown below are 21 T cell receptor beta chains from a single sample sequenced in a study of blood T cell repertoires in COVID-19. Here immunoSEQ multiplex PCR was the method, and the copy in TCRdb shows in-frame clones only, minus some. The sample has about 120,000 clones, around 86% seen once. The sequenced material came from peripheral blood. The receptors derive from a man aged 60 to 69 with acute or convalescent COVID-19.

The chain recombines TRBV5-4 with TRBJ2-5; 7 nucleotides align to TRBD1. V was clipped by 7 bases and J by 2 bases; unmatched bases: 8. Germline CDR1 reads SGHNT; CDR2 reads YYREEE (reference sequence). The CDR3 loop spans 14 amino acids. The CDR3: CASLLQGQQETQYF. CDR3 sequence (DNA): TGTGCCAGCCTCCTCCAGGGACAGCAAGAGACCCAGTACTTC.

The sample holds a few counts of this clone. V is TRBV4-1 and J is TRBJ1-1; 7 bases are a match to TRBD1. Germline loops: CDR1 MGHRA, CDR2 YSYEKL. This CDR3 has 12 residues. Losses at the gene ends were 6 bases for V and 9 bases for J; bases not matched to a gene: 7. The CDR3 DNA sequence: TGCGCCAGCAGAGAGGGACAGCGGCAAGCTTTCTTT. Its protein product is CASREGQRQAFF.

The V gene is TRBV3-1 (or the pseudogene TRBV3-2), the J gene TRBJ2-7; weak D call: TRBD1 (6 bases). This CDR3 spans 15 amino acids. V was cut by 2 bases and J by 3 bases, with 14 bases left in between. Germline V gene data show CDR1 as LGHDT and CDR2 as YNNKEL (reference sequence). In nucleotides, the CDR3 is TGTGCCAGCAGCCAACAGGGGCTCCCCCACTACGAGCAGTACTTC. It translates to CASSQQGLPHYEQYF.

The chain has TRBV30 and TRBJ1-2; 9 nucleotides agree with TRBD1. Germline CDR1 reads GTSNPN; CDR2 reads SVGIG (reference sequence). The CDR3 consists of 14 residues. The ends lost 0 bases at V and 4 bases at J; junction bases unmatched: 3. The CDR3 sequence is CAWSVRTGAYGYTF. The CDR3 region has the DNA TGTGCCTGGAGTGTCCGGACAGGGGCCTATGGCTACACCTTC.

The chain combines TRBV5-1 with TRBJ2-1, with D tentatively TRBD1 (6 bases). Trimming stripped 2 bases from V and 8 bases from J, with 14 bases between. The germline gives CDR1 SGHRS, CDR2 YFSETQ. CDR3 length: 14 amino acids. CDR3 nucleotides: TGCGCCAGCAGCTTCTATCAGGGGTGGTATGAGCAGTTCTTC. It encodes CASSFYQGWYEQFF.

V is TRBV11-2 and J is TRBJ1-2, with D tentatively TRBD1 (5 bases). V lost 5 bases and J lost 2, with 18 bases in between. There are 16 residues in the CDR3. The germline CDR1 and CDR2 sequences are SGHAT and FQNNGV. The CDR3 DNA reads as TGTGCCAGCAGCCTGAGACGTGGGGGACTGAACTATGGCTACACCTTC. Protein: CASSLRRGGLNYGYTF.

J is TRBJ2-1 and V is TRBV15, with 7 bases matching TRBD2. Germline CDR1 and CDR2: LNHNV and YYDKDF (reference sequence). With 1 base clipped from V and 3 bases from J, the junction kept 6 bases outside the gene matches. This CDR3 is built from 16 residues. CDR3 sequence reads: CATSRAGGSIYNEQFF. The CDR3 nucleotides are TGTGCCACCAGCAGAGCTGGCGGGAGCATCTACAATGAGCAGTTCTTC. Together with reference TRBV15 and TRBJ2-1, the CDR3 gives the full variable domain: DAMVIQNPRYQVTQFGKPVTLSCSQTLNHNVMYWYQQKSSQAPKLLFHYYDKDFNNEADTPDNFQSRRPNTSFCFLDIRSPGLGDTAMYLCATSRAGGSIYNEQFFGPGTRLTVL.

CDR3 nucleotides: TGTGCCAGCAGTTTTTCCTACCGCACTAGGGGGGATACGCAGTATTTT. As protein: CASSFSYRTRGDTQYF. The chain combines TRBV28 with TRBJ2-3; D possibly corresponds to TRBD1 (6 bases). Trimming removed 3 bases at V and 6 bases at J, with 19 bases between. Germline CDR1 and CDR2: MDHEN and SYDVKM. The CDR3 has 16 amino acids.

The gene calls are TRBV6-5 and TRBJ2-1, with 8 bases matching TRBD2. The V gene's germline CDR1 is MNHEY and CDR2 SVGAGI. V lost 4 bases, J lost 6 bases, and 8 bases stayed unmatched. The CDR3 is 15 amino acids. CDR3 nucleotides: TGTGCCAGCAGTTTAGTGCTAGCGGGTGTCAATGAGCAGTTCTTC. Encoded protein: CASSLVLAGVNEQFF.

The chain recombines TRBV5-4 with TRBJ2-7, with a weak D call TRBD1 (7 bases). The CDR3 totals 15 residues. The V end was cut by 0 bases, the J end by 2 bases, with 12 bases between. The V gene's germline CDR1 is SGHNT and CDR2 YYREEE (reference sequence). CDR3 region: CASSLGGGTAYEQYF. CDR3 coding DNA: TGTGCCAGCAGCTTGGGGGGCGGGACAGCCTACGAGCAGTACTTC.

The chain recombines TRBV7-7 with TRBJ2-1; 7 bases align to TRBD2. CDR1 SSHAT and CDR2 FNYEAQ come from the germline V gene (reference sequence). The junction had 11 bases not matched to a gene; V was cut back by 5 bases and J by 4 bases. CDR3 length: 16 residues. The CDR3 DNA follows: TGTGCCAGCAGCCCGGGGGTCGGGAGGAAGTACAATGAGCAGTTCTTC. It specifies CASSPGVGRKYNEQFF.

In this sample, this clone turned up a few times. The chain carries TRBV5-4 and TRBJ2-1; TRBD2 matches 13 bases. The CDR3 spans 14 residues. After removal of 5 bases from V and 9 bases from J, the junction contained 5 bases not matched to a gene. Germline loops: CDR1 SGHNT, CDR2 YYREEE (reference sequence). The CDR3 reads CASSRTSGRFEQFF. DNA for the CDR3: TGTGCCAGCAGTCGGACTAGCGGGAGATTTGAGCAGTTCTTC.

The chain carries TRBV7-8 and TRBJ2-2, with TRBD2 identical over 7 bases. The CDR3 totals 14 residues. After removal of 6 bases from V and 7 bases from J, the junction contained 8 bases not matched to a gene. Germline CDR1 and CDR2: SGHVS and FQNEAQ. For the CDR3, the DNA is TGTGCCAGCAGGGGAACTAGCGCCAGCGGGGAGCTGTTTTTT. Its translation: CASRGTSASGELFF. The complete variable domain, with remaining parts taken from reference TRBV7-8 and TRBJ2-2, reads GAGVSQSPRYKVAKRGQDVALRCDPISGHVSLFWYQQALGQGPEFLTYFQNEAQLDKSGLPSDRFFAERPEGSVSTLKIQRTQQEDSAVYLCASRGTSASGELFFGEGSRLTVL.

The rearrangement uses TRBV29-1 and TRBJ2-1; a possible D gene is TRBD2 (5 bases). The CDR3 totals 14 residues. V was clipped by 5 bases and J by 1 base, with 12 bases between them. Germline lookup yields CDR1 SQVTM and CDR2 ANQGSEA. In DNA form, the CDR3 reads TGCAGCGTTAGGGCGGGTTGGTCCTACAATGAGCAGTTCTTC. This translates into CSVRAGWSYNEQFF.

CDR3 DNA sequence: TGCGCCAGCAGCTTGTTTGGGGCAGGGGCAAATGAAAAACTGTTTTTT. Encoded protein: CASSLFGAGANEKLFF. This chain links TRBV5-1 with TRBJ1-4; D is perhaps TRBD1 (6 bases). Germline V gene lookup returns CDR1 SGHRS and CDR2 YFSETQ. V lost 1 base to trimming and J lost 5 bases, with 15 bases between them. The CDR3 is 16 amino acids.

This clone came up a few times. The chain has TRBV27 and TRBJ2-3; D unclear. Germline V gene lookup returns CDR1 MNHEY and CDR2 SMNVEV (reference sequence). The CDR3 runs to 14 residues. V lost 5 bases, J lost 0 bases, and 9 bases lay in between. The CDR3 DNA follows: TGTGCCAGCAGTCCCCTAGACAGCACAGATACGCAGTATTTT. This sequence encodes CASSPLDSTDTQYF.

This clone appeared a few times. The V and J genes are TRBV6-5 and TRBJ1-5, with D tentatively TRBD1 (5 bases). CDR1 and CDR2 from the germline V gene are MNHEY and SVGAGI. CDR3 length: 14 residues. The V end was cut by 8 bases, the J end by 1 base, with 12 bases between. CDR3 sequence reads: CASGRQRSNQPQHF. CDR3 nucleotide sequence: TGTGCCAGCGGCCGACAGCGCAGCAATCAGCCCCAGCATTTT.

The chain combines TRBV3-1 (or the pseudogene TRBV3-2) with TRBJ2-3, with D possibly matching TRBD2 (5 bases). In germline, CDR1 is LGHDT, CDR2 YNNKEL (reference sequence). The length of the CDR3 is 16 residues. V was pared by 1 base and J by 2 bases, with 13 bases between. Here the CDR3 reads CASSQGASGPTDTQYF. CDR3 sequence (DNA): TGTGCCAGCAGCCAAGGAGCCAGCGGACCCACAGATACGCAGTATTTT.

The J gene is TRBJ1-2, the V gene TRBV7-9, with 8 bases identical to TRBD1. Germline CDR1 is SEHNR and CDR2 is FQNEAQ (reference sequence). CDR3 size: 13 residues. Trimming removed 5 bases from V and 5 bases from J; junction bases left unmatched: 4. CDR3 nucleotide sequence: TGTGCCAGCAGCCACGGACAGGGATATGGCTACACCTTC. Its protein product is CASSHGQGYGYTF.

The J gene is TRBJ2-1, the V gene TRBV7-8; the match to TRBD2 covers 14 bases. The CDR3 length is 16 residues. Trimming at V came to 4 bases and at J to 8 bases, leaving 7 bases not matched to a gene. Germline CDR1 is SGHVS and CDR2 is FQNEAQ. CDR3 bases: TGTGCCAGCAGCTGGGGGACTAGCGGGAGTGGCTATGAGCAGTTCTTC. Translated, it gives CASSWGTSGSGYEQFF.

The CDR3 sequence: CATSDTTTGFGGYTF. In DNA, the CDR3 is TGTGCCACCAGTGATACAACGACAGGGTTTGGAGGCTACACCTTC. The gene calls are TRBV24-1 and TRBJ1-2; TRBD1 agrees at 7 bases. This CDR3 contains 15 residues. Trimming at V came to 3 bases and at J to 8 bases, leaving 11 bases not matched to a gene. Germline values: CDR1 KGHDR, CDR2 SFDVKD.